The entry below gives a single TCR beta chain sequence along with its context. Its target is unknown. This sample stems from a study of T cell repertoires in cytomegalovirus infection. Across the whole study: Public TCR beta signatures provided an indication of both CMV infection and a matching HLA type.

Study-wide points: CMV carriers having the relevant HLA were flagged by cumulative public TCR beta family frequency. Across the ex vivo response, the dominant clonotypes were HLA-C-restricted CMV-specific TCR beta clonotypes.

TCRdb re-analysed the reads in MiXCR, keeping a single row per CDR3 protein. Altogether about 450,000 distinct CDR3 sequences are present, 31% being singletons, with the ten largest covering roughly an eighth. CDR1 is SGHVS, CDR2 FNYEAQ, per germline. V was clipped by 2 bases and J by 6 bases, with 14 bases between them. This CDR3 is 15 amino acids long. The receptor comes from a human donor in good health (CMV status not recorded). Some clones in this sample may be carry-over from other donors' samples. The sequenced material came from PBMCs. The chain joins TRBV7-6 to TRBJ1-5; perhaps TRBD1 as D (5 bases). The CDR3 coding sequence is TGTGCCAGCAGCTTAAGAGGGGACGGCAGTCAGCCCCAGCATTTT. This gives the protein CASSLRGDGSQPQHF. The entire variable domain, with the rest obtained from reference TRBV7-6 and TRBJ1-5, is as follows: GAGVSQSPRYKVTKRGQDVALRCDPISGHVSLYWYRQALGQGPEFLTYFNYEAQQDKSGLPNDRFSAERPEGSISTLTIQRTEQRDSAMYRCASSLRGDGSQPQHFGDGTRLSIL.